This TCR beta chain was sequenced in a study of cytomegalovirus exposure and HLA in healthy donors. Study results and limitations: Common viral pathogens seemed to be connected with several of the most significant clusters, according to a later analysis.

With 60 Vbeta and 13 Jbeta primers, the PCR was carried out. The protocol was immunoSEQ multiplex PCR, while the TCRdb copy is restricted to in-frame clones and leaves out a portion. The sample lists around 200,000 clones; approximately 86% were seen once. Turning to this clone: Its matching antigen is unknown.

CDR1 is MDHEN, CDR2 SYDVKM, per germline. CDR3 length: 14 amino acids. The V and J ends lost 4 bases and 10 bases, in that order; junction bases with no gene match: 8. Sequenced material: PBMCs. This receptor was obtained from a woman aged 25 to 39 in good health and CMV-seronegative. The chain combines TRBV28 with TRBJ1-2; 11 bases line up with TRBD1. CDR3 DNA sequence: TGTGCCAGCAGTTCTCGGACAGGGGGCCCCGTCTACACCTTC. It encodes CASSSRTGGPVYTF.